This T cell receptor (beta chain) was obtained from a study of T cell responses to AZD1222 COVID-19 vaccine (dated by TCRdb to the early 2020s). About the study as a whole: A total of 240 or so trial participants underwent TCR sequencing, of whom about 200 had received two doses of AZD1222 and about 25 had received two doses of the MenACWY control vaccine. Enrollment into the trials was organized by age into subgroups of 18-55, 56-69 and 70-plus years, and those subgroups contained roughly 150, 30 and 60 TCR-sequenced participants, respectively. Here is what the overall study found, with its caveats: No day 14 peak-response samples were available, so repertoires were characterized only after the peak T cell response. After two AZD1222 doses, spike-specific TCR breadth and depth were significantly higher than at day 0 and than in MenACWY recipients. Vaccine-associated CD4 TCRs spanned the whole spike protein, with dominant responses in regions 160-218 and 743-854. Only a handful of AZD1222 recipients were SARS-CoV-2 seropositive at baseline, limiting conclusions about previously exposed vaccinees. Most participants were white British and females outnumbered males, and the authors suggested that clonal diversity may have been underestimated. Epitopes outside the regions mutated in the B.1.351 and B.1.1.7 variants were reportedly recognized by nearly half of the unique spike-specific TCRs. In the small 56-69-year group, the increase in depth fell short of significance, most likely because of low power.

This sample's time point label indicates: about 28 days (+/-7) after the second vaccine dose. Because spike-specific TCR depth and breadth did not differ between the two schedules, AZD1222 recipients who got a second dose at roughly 4 weeks were pooled with those who got a second dose at roughly 12 weeks. The vaccinee samples were drawn from two UK trials, COV001 and COV002, one of which was a single-blind randomized controlled phase 2/3 trial testing AZD1222 (ChAdOx1 nCoV-19) in healthy adults. For TCRbeta chain sequencing, PBMC samples were collected from trial participants at day 0 and at day 28 after the second dose. Note on this clone: Its binding antigen is unknown. Per-base quality was not reported, and no clone a single base away is much larger than it.

The CDR3 regions of human TCRbeta chains were analyzed by immunosequencing. Per the authors' processing: Repertoire TCRs were matched against a reference library of SARS-CoV-2-specific TCRs generated with the MIRA antigen-specificity platform. Breadth was defined as the fraction of unique TCRs that were SARS-CoV-2-associated, and depth was defined as the fraction of total T cells that were SARS-CoV-2-associated. Using the MIRA data, each spike-specific TCR was mapped to the spike region that the TCR reacts to and placed in a CD4 or CD8 class. Log10-transformed breadth and depth values were compared by one-way ANOVA with Sidak's multiple comparisons tests. This immuneACCESS table, as held by TCRdb, lists in-frame sequences with V and J called but not all clones. Of the missing ones, under half trace to an unresolved V gene in checked studies; the others have no known cause. The V and J calls and clone size were taken over from that table, and D and trimming were inferred from the DNA. The sample table records approximately 80,000 clones; approximately 85% of these occur just once. The ten largest clones take up about 12% of the sample.

Including the terminal cysteine and phenylalanine, the CDR3 comprises 16 residues. Only the CDR3 part of the read is kept: 48 bases, read in frame from the first base. The germline V end is reduced by 0 bases and the J end by 2 bases; junction bases left unmatched: 4. The CDR1 and CDR2 encoded by the germline V gene are SGHVS and FQNEAQ. The receptor chain draws on TRBV7-8 and TRBJ2-7; TRBD1 matches 10 bases in the middle. This sample comprised peripheral blood, obtained 28 days after the second AZD1222 dose. The clonotype comes from an adult who received the AZD1222 COVID-19 vaccine. Here the CDR3 is given as CASSLAGTGAPYEQYF. The DNA sequence is TGTGCCAGCAGCTTAGCGGGGACAGGGGCCCCCTACGAGCAGTACTTC.